This T cell receptor beta chain was recorded in a study of human T cells and chemical hapten exposure. This clonotype was picked up many times. This CDR3 comprises 13 residues. Trimming stripped 7 bases from V and 2 bases from J, with 14 bases between. Germline loops: CDR1 SQVTM, CDR2 ANQGSEA. TCRdb redid the calling of the RACE reads with MiXCR, one entry per CDR3 protein. The table records about 380,000 distinct CDR3 sequences, around 4.8% of them present only once. Time point described: patch test 1, 2 weeks after DPC sensitization. Treatment given: therapeutic diphenylcyclopropenone sensitization with weekly scalp DPC.

Sequencing used whole blood, obtained in connection with sensitization to the hapten diphenylcyclopropenone (DPC). This clonotype was obtained from a woman in her forties or fifties with alopecia areata. Some clones in this sample may be carry-over from other donors' samples. V gene TRBV29-1 combines with J gene TRBJ2-5; D may be TRBD1 or TRBD2 (6 bases each). The CDR3 DNA sequence: TGCAGCGGTACAGGAGGGGGGCAAGAGACCCAGTACTTC. It yields the protein CSGTGGGQETQYF.